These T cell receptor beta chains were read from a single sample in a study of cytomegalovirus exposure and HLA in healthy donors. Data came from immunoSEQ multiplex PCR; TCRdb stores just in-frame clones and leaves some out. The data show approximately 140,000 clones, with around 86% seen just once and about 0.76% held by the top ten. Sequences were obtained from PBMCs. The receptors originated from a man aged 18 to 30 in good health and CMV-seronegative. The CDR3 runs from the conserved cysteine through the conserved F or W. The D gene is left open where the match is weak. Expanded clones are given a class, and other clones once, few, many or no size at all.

CDR3: CASSHRFSDEKLFF
DNA: TGTGCCAGCAGCCACCGGTTTTCTGATGAAAAACTGTTTTTT
V: TRBV7-8
size: -
D: -
J: TRBJ1-4

CDR3: CSVAGTGYEQYF
DNA: TGCAGCGTGGCCGGGACAGGCTACGAGCAGTACTTC
V: TRBV29-1
size: -
D: TRBD1
J: TRBJ2-7

CDR3: CSVGPGSSYGYTF
DNA: TGCAGCGTTGGCCCGGGGTCGAGCTATGGCTACACCTTC
V: TRBV29-1
size: -
D: -
J: TRBJ1-2

CDR3: CASSPDTANTEAFF
DNA: TGCGCCAGCAGCCCAGATACAGCGAACACTGAAGCTTTCTTT
V: TRBV5-1
size: -
D: -
J: TRBJ1-1

CDR3: CASSMSTSGGADTQYF
DNA: TGTGCCAGCAGTATGTCGACTAGCGGGGGGGCAGATACGCAGTATTTT
V: TRBV6-4
size: -
D: TRBD2
J: TRBJ2-3

CDR3: CASSLNYDRRHEQFF
DNA: TGCGCCAGCAGCTTGAATTATGACAGGAGGCATGAGCAGTTCTTC
V: TRBV5-1
size: once
D: -
J: TRBJ2-1

CDR3: CASSTRQGPYEQYF
DNA: TGTGCCAGCAGCACTAGACAGGGACCCTACGAGCAGTACTTC
V: TRBV7-2
size: few
D: TRBD1
J: TRBJ2-7

CDR3: CASSFTGVAYNEQFF
DNA: TGTGCCAGCAGCTTCACAGGGGTAGCCTACAATGAGCAGTTCTTC
V: TRBV5-6
size: -
D: TRBD1
J: TRBJ2-1

CDR3: CASRTRTGVYEQYF
DNA: TGCGCCAGCAGAACAAGGACAGGGGTCTACGAGCAGTACTTC
V: TRBV4-1
size: -
D: TRBD1
J: TRBJ2-7

CDR3: CASSSRSSGRSYNEQFF
DNA: TGTGCCAGCAGCTCCCGGTCTAGCGGGAGGTCTTACAATGAGCAGTTCTTC
V: TRBV7-9
size: -
D: TRBD2
J: TRBJ2-1

CDR3: CASKRTVNSPLHF
DNA: TGTGCCAGCAAGAGGACAGTTAATTCACCCCTCCACTTT
V: TRBV25-1
size: -
D: -
J: TRBJ1-6

CDR3: CASPDPTGGAGGNYGYTF
DNA: TGTGCCAGCCCCGACCCGACAGGGGGCGCGGGGGGTAACTATGGCTACACCTTC
V: TRBV7-9
size: -
D: TRBD1
J: TRBJ1-2

CDR3: CASSIQGFTNEKLFF
DNA: TGTGCCAGTAGTATTCAGGGATTCACTAATGAAAAACTGTTTTTT
V: TRBV19
size: -
D: -
J: TRBJ1-4

CDR3: CARSLVDRPLFYGYTF
DNA: TGTGCCAGAAGCTTGGTGGACAGGCCTCTGTTCTATGGCTACACCTTC
V: TRBV5-3
size: -
D: TRBD1
J: TRBJ1-2